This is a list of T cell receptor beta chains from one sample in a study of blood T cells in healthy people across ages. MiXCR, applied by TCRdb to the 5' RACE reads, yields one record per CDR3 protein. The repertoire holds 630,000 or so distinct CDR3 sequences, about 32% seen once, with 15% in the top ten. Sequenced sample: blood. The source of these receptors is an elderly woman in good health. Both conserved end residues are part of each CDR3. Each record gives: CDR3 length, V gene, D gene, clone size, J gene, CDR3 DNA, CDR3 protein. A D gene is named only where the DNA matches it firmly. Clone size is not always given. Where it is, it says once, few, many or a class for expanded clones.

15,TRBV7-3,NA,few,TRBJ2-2,TGTGCCAGCAGCTTTACAGGGTCGGGCACCGGGGAGCTGTTTTTT,CASSFTGSGTGELFF
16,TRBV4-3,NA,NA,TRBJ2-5,TGCGCCAGCAGCCAAGAGAAGGGGGGGCCGAGGGAGACCCAGTACTTC,CASSQEKGGPRETQYF
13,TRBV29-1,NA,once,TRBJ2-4,TGCAGCGTTGAAGTTGGAGCCAAAAACATTCAGTACTTC,CSVEVGAKNIQYF
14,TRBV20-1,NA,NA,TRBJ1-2,TGCAGTGCCCCAAGGGGGGGTGGACTGTGGGGCTGCACCTTC,CSAPRGGGLWGCTF
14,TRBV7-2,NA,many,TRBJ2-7,TGTGCCAGCAGCTTAGTAGCCACAGGATACGAGCAGTACTTC,CASSLVATGYEQYF
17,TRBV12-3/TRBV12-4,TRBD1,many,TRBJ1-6,TGTGCCAGCAGTTTTTCCTTTAGGACAGGGGGGGATTCACCCCTCCACTTT,CASSFSFRTGGDSPLHF
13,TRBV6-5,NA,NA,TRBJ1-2,TGTGCCAGCCGTTCGGGAGGTCCGGGTGGCTACACCTTC,CASRSGGPGGYTF
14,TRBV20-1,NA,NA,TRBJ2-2,TGCAGTGCTAGGGGGACGGGGAACACCGGGGAGCTGTTTTTT,CSARGTGNTGELFF
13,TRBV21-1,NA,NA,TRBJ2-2,TGTGCCAGCAGCAAAATGTGGACCGGGGAGCTGTTTTTT,CASSKMWTGELFF
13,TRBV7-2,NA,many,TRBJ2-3,TGTGCCAGCAGCCCGGCGGCCACAGATACGCAGTATTTT,CASSPAATDTQYF
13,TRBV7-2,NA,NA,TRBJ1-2,TGTGCCAGCAGCTTAGACTGGGGATGGGGCTACACCTTC,CASSLDWGWGYTF
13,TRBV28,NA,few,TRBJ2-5,TGTGCCAGCAGTCAGGGGCTTGGCAATGAGCAGTACTTC,CASSQGLGNEQYF
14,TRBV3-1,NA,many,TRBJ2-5,TGTGCCAGCAGCCGTAGCACGTGGGAAGAGACCCAGTACTTC,CASSRSTWEETQYF
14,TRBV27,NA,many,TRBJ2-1,TGTGCCGCCAGGGGGGACAGCCCATACAATGAGCAGTTCTTC,CAARGDSPYNEQFF
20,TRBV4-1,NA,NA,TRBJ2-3,TGCGCCAGCAGCCACCCCCGGGGCCCTTCCGCCTTGGTAGGAACAGATACGCAGTATTTT,CASSHPRGPSALVGTDTQYF
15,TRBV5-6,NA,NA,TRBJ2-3,TGTGCCAGCGCGGCCGGGACTCGAGGGACAGATACGCAGTATTTT,CASAAGTRGTDTQYF
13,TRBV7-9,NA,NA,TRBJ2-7,TGTGCCAGCACCGATAGCGGATATAACGAGCAGTACTTC,CASTDSGYNEQYF
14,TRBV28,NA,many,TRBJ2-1,TGTGCCAGCAGTGCCTCGGACACCTACAATGAGCAGTTCTTC,CASSASDTYNEQFF
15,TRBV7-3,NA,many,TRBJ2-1,TGTGCCAGCAGCTCGCTCCAAAGCTCCTACAATGAGCAGTTCTTC,CASSSLQSSYNEQFF
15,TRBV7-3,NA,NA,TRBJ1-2,TGTGCCAGCAGCTTAGTTGGGGATGTCGGCTATGGCTACACCTTC,CASSLVGDVGYGYTF
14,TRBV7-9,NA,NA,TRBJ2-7,TGTGCCAGCAGCTTTAGTTCAGCGGGCTACGAGCAGTACTTC,CASSFSSAGYEQYF
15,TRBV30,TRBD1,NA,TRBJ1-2,TGTGCCTGGAGTCGGGATACAGGGGGGAACTATGGCTACACCTTC,CAWSRDTGGNYGYTF
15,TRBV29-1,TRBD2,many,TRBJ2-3,TGCAGCGTTCCTAGGAGCGGGGTTTCCACAGATACGCAGTATTTT,CSVPRSGVSTDTQYF
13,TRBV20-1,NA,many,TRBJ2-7,TGCAGTGCTAGACCGACTTCCTACTACGAGCAGTACTTC,CSARPTSYYEQYF
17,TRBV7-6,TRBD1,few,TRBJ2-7,TGTGCCAGCAGCTTAGCGGGTGGGACAGGGAGCTCCTACGAGCAGTACTTC,CASSLAGGTGSSYEQYF
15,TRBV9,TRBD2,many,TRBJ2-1,TGTGCCAGCAGCGTAGAAGGGACTAGGGGCAATGAGCAGTTCTTC,CASSVEGTRGNEQFF
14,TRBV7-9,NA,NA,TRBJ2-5,TGTGCCAGCAGTCAAACGAGCGGACCAGAGACCCAGTACTTC,CASSQTSGPETQYF
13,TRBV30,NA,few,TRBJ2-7,TGTGCCTGGAGTGCTGAAGCCACCTACGAGCAGTACTTC,CAWSAEATYEQYF
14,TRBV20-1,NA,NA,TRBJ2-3,TGCAGTGCTAGAGGCCGGTGGGACACAGATACACAGTATTTT,CSARGRWDTDTQYF
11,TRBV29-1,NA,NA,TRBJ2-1,TGCAGCGTAAATGCAGGATATGAGCAGTTCTTC,CSVNAGYEQFF
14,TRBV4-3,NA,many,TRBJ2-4,TGCGCCAGCAGCCACGGACTTGGGGCAAACATTCAGTACTTC,CASSHGLGANIQYF
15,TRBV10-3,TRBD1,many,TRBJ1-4,TGTGCCATCAGTGCGGGACAGACATTTAATGAAAAACTGTTTTTT,CAISAGQTFNEKLFF
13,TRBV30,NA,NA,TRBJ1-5,TGTGCCTGGAGTGTCCAGGGTCAACAGCCCCAGCATTTT,CAWSVQGQQPQHF
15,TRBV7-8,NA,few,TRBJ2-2,TGTGCCAGCAGCCCCCGAGGGGGGTACACCGGGGAGCTGTTTTTT,CASSPRGGYTGELFF
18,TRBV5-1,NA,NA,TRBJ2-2,TGCGCCAGCAGCTTGGCCTCCGATAGGCCCACGAACACCGGGGAGCTGTTTTTT,CASSLASDRPTNTGELFF